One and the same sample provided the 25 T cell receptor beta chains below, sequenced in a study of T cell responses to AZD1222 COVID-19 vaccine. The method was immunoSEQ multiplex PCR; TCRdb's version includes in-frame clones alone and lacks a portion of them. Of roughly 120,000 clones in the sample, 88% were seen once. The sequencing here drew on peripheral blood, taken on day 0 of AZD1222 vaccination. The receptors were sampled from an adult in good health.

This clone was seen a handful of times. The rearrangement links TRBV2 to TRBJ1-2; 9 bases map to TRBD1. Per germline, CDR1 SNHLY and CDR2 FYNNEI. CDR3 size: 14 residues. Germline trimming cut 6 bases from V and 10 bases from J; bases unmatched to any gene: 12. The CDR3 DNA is TGTGCCAGCAGGCGGACGGGACAGGGAGTGGCCTACACCTTC. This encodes CASRRTGQGVAYTF. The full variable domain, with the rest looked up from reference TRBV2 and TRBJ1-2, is EPEVTQTPSHQVTQMGQEVILRCVPISNHLYFYWYRQILGQKVEFLVSFYNNEISEKSEIFDDQFSVERPDGSNFTLKIRSTKLEDSAMYFCASRRTGQGVAYTFGSGTRLTVV.

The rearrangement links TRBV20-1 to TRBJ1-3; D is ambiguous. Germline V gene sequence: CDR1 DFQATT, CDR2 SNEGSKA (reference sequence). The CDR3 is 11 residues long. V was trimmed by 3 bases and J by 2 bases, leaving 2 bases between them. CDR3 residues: CSARAGNTIYF. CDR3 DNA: TGCAGTGCTAGGGCTGGAAACACCATATATTTT.

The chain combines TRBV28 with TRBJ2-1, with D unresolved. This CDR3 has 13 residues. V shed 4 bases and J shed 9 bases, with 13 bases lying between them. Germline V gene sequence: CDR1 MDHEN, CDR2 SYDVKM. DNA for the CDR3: TGTGCCAGCAGTTCGATTCTTAGTAGTGAGCAGTTCTTC. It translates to CASSSILSSEQFF.

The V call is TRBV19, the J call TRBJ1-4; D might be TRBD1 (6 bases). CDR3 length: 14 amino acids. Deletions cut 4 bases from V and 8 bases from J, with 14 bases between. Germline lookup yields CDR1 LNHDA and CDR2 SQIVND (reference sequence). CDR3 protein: CASSTTGIGEKLFF. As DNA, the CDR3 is TGTGCCAGTAGTACAACAGGGATTGGAGAAAAACTGTTTTTT. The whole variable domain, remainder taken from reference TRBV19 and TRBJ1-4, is DGGITQSPKYLFRKEGQNVTLSCEQNLNHDAMYWYRQDPGQGLRLIYYSQIVNDFQKGDIAEGYSVSREKKESFPLTVTSAQKNPTAFYLCASSTTGIGEKLFFGSGTQLSVL.

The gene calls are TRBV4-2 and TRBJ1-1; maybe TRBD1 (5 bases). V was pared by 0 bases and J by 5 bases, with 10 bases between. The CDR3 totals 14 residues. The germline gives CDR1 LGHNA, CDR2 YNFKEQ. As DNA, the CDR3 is TGTGCCAGCAGCCAAGAGGGGCGGGGGACTGAAGCTTTCTTT. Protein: CASSQEGRGTEAFF.

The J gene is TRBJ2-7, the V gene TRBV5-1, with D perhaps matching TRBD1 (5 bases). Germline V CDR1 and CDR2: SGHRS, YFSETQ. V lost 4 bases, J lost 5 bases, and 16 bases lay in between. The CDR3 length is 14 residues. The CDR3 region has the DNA TGCGCCAGCAGCCTAAGGGGCTTGATCGACGAGCAGTACTTC. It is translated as CASSLRGLIDEQYF.

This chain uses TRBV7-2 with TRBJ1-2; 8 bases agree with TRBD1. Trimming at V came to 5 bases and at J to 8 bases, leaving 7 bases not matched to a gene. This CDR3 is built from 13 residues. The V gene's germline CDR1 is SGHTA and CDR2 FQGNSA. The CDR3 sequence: CASSPGQGWGYTF. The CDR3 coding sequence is TGTGCCAGCAGCCCTGGACAGGGATGGGGCTACACCTTC.

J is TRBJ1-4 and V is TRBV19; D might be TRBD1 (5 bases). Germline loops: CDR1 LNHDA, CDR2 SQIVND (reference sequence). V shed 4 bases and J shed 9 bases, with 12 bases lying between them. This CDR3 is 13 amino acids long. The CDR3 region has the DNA TGTGCCAGTAGTACCCAGGGCTTGAAAAAACTGTTTTTT. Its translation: CASSTQGLKKLFF.

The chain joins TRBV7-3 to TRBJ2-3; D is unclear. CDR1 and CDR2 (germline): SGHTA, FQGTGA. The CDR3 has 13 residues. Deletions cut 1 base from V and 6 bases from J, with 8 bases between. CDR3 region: CASSLRASDTQYF. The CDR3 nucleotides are TGTGCCAGCAGCTTAAGGGCGAGCGATACGCAGTATTTT.

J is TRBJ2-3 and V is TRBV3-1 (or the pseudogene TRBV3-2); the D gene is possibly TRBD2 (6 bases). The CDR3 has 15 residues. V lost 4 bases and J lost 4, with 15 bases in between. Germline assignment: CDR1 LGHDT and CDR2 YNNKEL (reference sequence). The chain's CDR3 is CASSRWSGEADTQYF. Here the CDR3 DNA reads TGTGCCAGCAGCCGATGGTCGGGAGAGGCAGATACGCAGTATTTT.

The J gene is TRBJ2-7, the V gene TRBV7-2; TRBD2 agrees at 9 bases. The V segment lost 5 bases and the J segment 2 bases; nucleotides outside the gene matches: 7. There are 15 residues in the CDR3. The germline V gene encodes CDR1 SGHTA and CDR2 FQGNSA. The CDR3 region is CASSPLAGLAYEQYF. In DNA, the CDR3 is TGTGCCAGCAGCCCCCTAGCGGGACTAGCCTACGAGCAGTACTTC.

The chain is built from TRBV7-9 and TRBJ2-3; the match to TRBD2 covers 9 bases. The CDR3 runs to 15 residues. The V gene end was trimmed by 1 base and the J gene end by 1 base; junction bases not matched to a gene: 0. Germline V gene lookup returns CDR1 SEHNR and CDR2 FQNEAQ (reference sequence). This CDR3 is CASSLGLAGTDTQYF. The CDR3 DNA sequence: TGTGCCAGCAGCTTAGGACTAGCGGGCACAGATACGCAGTATTTT.

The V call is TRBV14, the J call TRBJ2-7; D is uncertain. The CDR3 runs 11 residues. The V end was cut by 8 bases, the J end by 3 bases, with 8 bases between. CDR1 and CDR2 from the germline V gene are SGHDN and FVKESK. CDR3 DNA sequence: TGTGCCAGCGGGGTGCACTACGAGCAGTACTTC. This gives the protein CASGVHYEQYF.

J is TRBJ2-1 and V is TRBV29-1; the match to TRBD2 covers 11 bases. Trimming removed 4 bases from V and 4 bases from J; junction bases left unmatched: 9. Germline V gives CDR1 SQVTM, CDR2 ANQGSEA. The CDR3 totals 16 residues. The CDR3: CSVALTGTSGYNEQFF. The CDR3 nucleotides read TGCAGCGTTGCCCTTACCGGGACTAGCGGATACAATGAGCAGTTCTTC.

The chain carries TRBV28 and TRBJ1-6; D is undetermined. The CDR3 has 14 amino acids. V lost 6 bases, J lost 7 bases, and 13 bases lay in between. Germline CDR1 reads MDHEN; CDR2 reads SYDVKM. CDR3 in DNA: TGTGCCAGCAGCGACGGAAGGACCAATTCACCCCTCCACTTT. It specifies CASSDGRTNSPLHF.

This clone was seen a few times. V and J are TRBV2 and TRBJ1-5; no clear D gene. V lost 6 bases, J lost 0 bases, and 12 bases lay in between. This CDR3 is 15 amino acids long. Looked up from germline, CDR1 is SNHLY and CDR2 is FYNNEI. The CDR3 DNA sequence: TGTGCCAGCAGACCCCTGGCTTTTAGCAATCAGCCCCAGCATTTT. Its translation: CASRPLAFSNQPQHF.

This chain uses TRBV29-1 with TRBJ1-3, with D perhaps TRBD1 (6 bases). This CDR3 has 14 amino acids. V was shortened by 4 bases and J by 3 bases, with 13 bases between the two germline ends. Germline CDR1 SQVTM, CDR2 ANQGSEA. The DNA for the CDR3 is TGCAGCGTTGGATTCACAGGGATTGGAAACACCATATATTTT. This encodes CSVGFTGIGNTIYF.

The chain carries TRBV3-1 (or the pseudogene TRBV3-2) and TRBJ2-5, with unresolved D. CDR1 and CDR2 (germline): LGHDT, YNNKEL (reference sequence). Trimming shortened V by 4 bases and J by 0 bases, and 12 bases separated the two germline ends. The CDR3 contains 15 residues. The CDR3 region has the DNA TGTGCCAGCAGCCCACCCTCTAGTTACCAAGAGACCCAGTACTTC. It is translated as CASSPPSSYQETQYF.

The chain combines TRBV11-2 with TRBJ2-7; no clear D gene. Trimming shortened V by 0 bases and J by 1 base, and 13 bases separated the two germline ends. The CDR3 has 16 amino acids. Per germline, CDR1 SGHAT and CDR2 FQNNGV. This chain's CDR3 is CASSLEAGQGSYEQYF. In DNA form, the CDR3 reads TGTGCCAGCAGCTTAGAAGCAGGCCAAGGATCCTACGAGCAGTACTTC.

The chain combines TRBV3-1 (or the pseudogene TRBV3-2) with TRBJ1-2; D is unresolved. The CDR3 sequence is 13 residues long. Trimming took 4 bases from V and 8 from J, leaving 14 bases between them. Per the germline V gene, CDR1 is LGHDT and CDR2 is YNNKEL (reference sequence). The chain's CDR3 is CASSPEVQMGYTF. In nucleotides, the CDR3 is TGTGCCAGCAGCCCCGAGGTTCAAATGGGCTACACCTTC.

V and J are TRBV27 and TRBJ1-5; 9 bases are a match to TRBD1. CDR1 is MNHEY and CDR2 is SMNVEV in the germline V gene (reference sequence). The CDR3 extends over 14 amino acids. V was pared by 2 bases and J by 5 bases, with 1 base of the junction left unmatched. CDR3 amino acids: CASSLRQGDQPQHF. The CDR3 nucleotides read TGTGCCAGCAGTTTAAGACAGGGGGATCAGCCCCAGCATTTT.

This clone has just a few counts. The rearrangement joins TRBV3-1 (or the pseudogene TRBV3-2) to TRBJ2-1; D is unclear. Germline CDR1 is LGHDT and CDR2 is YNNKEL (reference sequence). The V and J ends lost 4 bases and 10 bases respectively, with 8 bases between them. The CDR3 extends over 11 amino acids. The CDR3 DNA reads TGTGCCAGCAGCCGGGTCGGGGAGCAGTTCTTC. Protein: CASSRVGEQFF.

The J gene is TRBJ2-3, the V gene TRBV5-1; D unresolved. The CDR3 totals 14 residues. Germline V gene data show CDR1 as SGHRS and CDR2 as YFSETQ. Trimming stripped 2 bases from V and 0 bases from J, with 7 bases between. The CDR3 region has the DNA TGCGCCAGCAGCTTTGATAGGAGCACAGATACGCAGTATTTT. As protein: CASSFDRSTDTQYF. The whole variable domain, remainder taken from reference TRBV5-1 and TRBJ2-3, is KAGVTQTPRYLIKTRGQQVTLSCSPISGHRSVSWYQQTPGQGLQFLFEYFSETQRNKGNFPGRFSGRQFSNSRSEMNVSTLELGDSALYLCASSFDRSTDTQYFGPGTRLTVL.

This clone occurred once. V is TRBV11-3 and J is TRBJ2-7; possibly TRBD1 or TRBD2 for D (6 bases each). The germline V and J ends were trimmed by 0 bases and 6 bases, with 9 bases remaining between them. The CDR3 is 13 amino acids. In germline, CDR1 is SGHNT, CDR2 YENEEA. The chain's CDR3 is CASSLETGAEQYF. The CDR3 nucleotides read TGTGCCAGCAGCTTAGAAACGGGGGCCGAGCAGTACTTC.

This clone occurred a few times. The CDR3 DNA reads as TGCAGCGTTGGAGGGGCCAACACTGAAGCTTTCTTT. Protein sequence: CSVGGANTEAFF. J is TRBJ1-1 and V is TRBV29-1; D is perhaps TRBD1 (5 bases). The CDR3 extends over 12 amino acids. Germline assignment: CDR1 SQVTM and CDR2 ANQGSEA. V was shortened by 4 bases and J by 2 bases, with 8 bases between the two germline ends.